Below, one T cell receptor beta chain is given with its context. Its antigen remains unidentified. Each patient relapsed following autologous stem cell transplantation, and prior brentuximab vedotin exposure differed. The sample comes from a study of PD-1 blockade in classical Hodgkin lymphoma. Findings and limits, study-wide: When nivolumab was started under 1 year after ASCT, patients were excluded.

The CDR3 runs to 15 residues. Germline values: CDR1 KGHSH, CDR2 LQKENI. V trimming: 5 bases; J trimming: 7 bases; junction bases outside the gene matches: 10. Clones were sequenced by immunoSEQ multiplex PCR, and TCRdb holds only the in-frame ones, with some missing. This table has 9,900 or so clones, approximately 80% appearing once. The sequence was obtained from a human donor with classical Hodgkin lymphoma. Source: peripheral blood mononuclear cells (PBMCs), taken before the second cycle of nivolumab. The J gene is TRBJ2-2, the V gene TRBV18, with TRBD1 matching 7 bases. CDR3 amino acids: CASSSPGQAYGELFF. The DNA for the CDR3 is TGTGCCAGCTCATCTCCCGGACAGGCATACGGGGAGCTGTTTTTT.